The 12 T cell receptor beta chains listed next were all sequenced from one sample in a study of blood T cell repertoires in COVID-19. Assay used: immunoSEQ multiplex PCR; TCRdb lists only in-frame clones, some missing. The sample records roughly 280,000 clones, 88% being singletons. The sample consisted of PBMCs or T cells enriched from blood (not recorded which). The receptors originated from a woman aged 45-65 years who had recovered from COVID-19.

This clone was recorded only once. The chain employs TRBV12-2 and TRBJ1-4. TRBV12-2 is described as a pseudogene. The CDR3 sequence is 18 residues long. Here the CDR3 DNA reads TGTGCAAGTCGCCTCCCTTGGTGGAGCCCCGCAACTAATGAAAAACTGTTTTTT. Its protein product is CASRLPWWSPATNEKLFF.

V gene TRBV6-5 combines with J gene TRBJ1-2; D call uncertain. Trimming cost V 4 bases and J 8 bases, with 14 bases left between them. In germline, CDR1 is MNHEY, CDR2 SVGAGI. The CDR3 has 13 residues. The CDR3 region is CASSWEAVGGYTF. The DNA of the CDR3 is TGTGCCAGCAGTTGGGAGGCAGTAGGCGGCTACACCTTC.

The J gene is TRBJ2-1, the V gene TRBV7-3; 8 positions agree with TRBD2. Germline assignment: CDR1 SGHTA and CDR2 FQGTGA. The CDR3 is 17 amino acids. J was trimmed by 1 base and V by 5 bases; bases with no gene match: 10. CDR3 sequence: CASSPGGSGTSYNEQFF. Written as DNA, the CDR3 is TGTGCCAGCAGCCCTGGGGGTAGCGGGACTTCCTACAATGAGCAGTTCTTC.

The rearrangement links TRBV24-1 to TRBJ1-6; no clear D. The CDR3 sequence is 13 residues long. V shed 5 bases and J shed 7 bases, with 8 bases lying between them. Germline V gene lookup returns CDR1 KGHDR and CDR2 SFDVKD. CDR3 residues: CATSGTANSPLHF. The CDR3 nucleotides are TGTGCCACCAGTGGCACAGCAAATTCACCCCTCCACTTT.

V usage is TRBV2 and J usage is TRBJ1-4; 9 positions agree with TRBD1. Trimming cost V 5 bases and J 4 bases; bases outside gene matches: 2. Germline lookup yields CDR1 SNHLY and CDR2 FYNNEI. This CDR3 is 14 amino acids long. CDR3 nucleotide sequence: TGTGCCAGCAGTCGGGACAGGGATAATGAAAAACTGTTTTTT. The encoded protein is CASSRDRDNEKLFF.

This chain links TRBV16 with TRBJ2-7; possibly TRBD1 for D (6 bases). From germline, CDR1 is KGHSY and CDR2 FQNENV. V was trimmed by 2 bases and J by 6 bases, leaving 14 bases between them. The CDR3 runs 14 residues. The CDR3: CASSQDQGLGEQYF. The CDR3 nucleotides read TGTGCCAGCAGCCAAGATCAGGGGCTGGGCGAGCAGTACTTC.

The chain uses TRBV7-9 and TRBJ2-4; 7 nucleotides agree with TRBD2. V was clipped by 5 bases and J by 8 bases; unmatched bases: 6. The CDR3 length is 13 residues. CDR1 is SEHNR, CDR2 FQNEAQ, per germline (reference sequence). The CDR3 protein is CASSAGEGYIQYF. Here the CDR3 DNA reads TGTGCCAGCAGCGCGGGGGAGGGGTACATTCAGTACTTC.

This rearrangement joins TRBV7-2 to TRBJ2-7, with D possibly matching TRBD1 (5 bases). The V gene lost 5 bases and the J gene lost 3 bases, with 17 bases spanning the gap. The CDR3 spans 15 residues. CDR1 SGHTA and CDR2 FQGNSA come from the germline V gene. DNA of the CDR3: TGTGCCAGCAGCGCACAAGACACAGGTTACTACGAGCAGTACTTC. Translating gives CASSAQDTGYYEQYF.

In this sample, this clone turned up once. The chain recombines TRBV5-1 with TRBJ1-2; D unclear. This CDR3 spans 17 amino acids. Germline-derived CDR1 and CDR2 are SGHRS and YFSETQ. The V gene lost 1 base and the J gene lost 1 base, with 17 bases spanning the gap. The CDR3 loop reads CASSLNQVTANNYGYTF. The DNA of the CDR3 is TGCGCCAGCAGCTTGAATCAGGTGACCGCTAATAACTATGGCTACACCTTC.

V gene TRBV2 combines with J gene TRBJ1-4; 8 positions agree with TRBD1. The CDR3 has 15 amino acids. Germline V CDR1 and CDR2: SNHLY, FYNNEI. V gave up 8 bases and J gave up 1 base; unmatched junction bases: 6. The CDR3 sequence: CASLYRGITNEKLFF. CDR3 in DNA: TGTGCCAGCCTATACAGGGGGATAACTAATGAAAAACTGTTTTTT.

The chain has TRBV5-4 and TRBJ2-3; possibly TRBD1 for D (5 bases). Looked up from germline, CDR1 is SGHNT and CDR2 is YYREEE (reference sequence). CDR3 length: 12 amino acids. V dropped 4 bases and J dropped 5 bases, with 8 bases sitting between them. The CDR3 sequence: CASSPRGDTQYF. The DNA of the CDR3 is TGTGCCAGCAGCCCTAGGGGAGATACGCAGTATTTT.

The J gene is TRBJ1-4, the V gene TRBV28; TRBD1 might be the D (5 bases). V was pared by 8 bases and J by 4 bases, with 17 bases between. This CDR3 is 15 amino acids long. Germline-derived CDR1 and CDR2 are MDHEN and SYDVKM. CDR3 residues: CASQPAPGDNEKLFF. The CDR3, as DNA: TGTGCCAGCCAGCCCGCCCCGGGGGATAATGAAAAACTGTTTTTT.